The clone carrying this T cell receptor beta chain occurred a few times. Constant-region reverse primers amplified full-length variable regions, followed by semi-nested Nested Universal Primer A PCR. TCRdb re-called the 5' RACE reads with MiXCR, one entry per CDR3 protein. The sample gives 50,000 to 60,000 distinct CDR3 sequences, less than 25% of which show up once; 2.5% to 3.5% is in the top ten. Tregs were sorted as CD4+CD25+CD127-/low cells. V lost 0 bases and J lost 0, with 10 bases in between. Germline V lookup: CDR1 LGHNA, CDR2 YSLEER. This CDR3 region has 16 residues. This chain links TRBV4-3 with TRBJ2-3; the D is unclear. The sample consisted of tumor-infiltrating Tregs sorted from the breast tumor. This TCR was sampled from a female donor with breast cancer. The CDR3 spells CASSQEGFSSTDTQYF. CDR3 nucleotide sequence: TGCGCCAGCAGCCAAGAGGGGTTCTCTAGCACAGATACGCAGTATTTT.